A single sample is the source of the 8 T cell receptor beta chains below, sequenced in a study of shared clonotypes between healthy human individuals. This table comes from immunoSEQ multiplex PCR, and its TCRdb copy is limited to in-frame clones, with some not included. The table shows 950,000 to 1,100,000 clones, with around 75% occurring only once. Material: memory CD4+ T cells sorted from blood. Subset defined: CD45RA-negative fraction. These TCRs come from a man aged 18-30 years in good health.

The gene calls are TRBV2 and TRBJ2-7, with TRBD1 identical over 10 bases. There are 14 residues in the CDR3. CDR1 and CDR2 from the germline V gene are SNHLY and FYNNEI. Trimming at V came to 5 bases and at J to 7 bases, leaving 8 bases not matched to a gene. The CDR3 nucleotides are TGTGCCAGCAGTAACCGGGACAGGGGATCGGAGCAGTACTTC. Translated: CASSNRDRGSEQYF.

V usage is TRBV4-3 and J usage is TRBJ1-3; D unclear. This CDR3 is 17 amino acids long. Per the germline V gene, CDR1 is LGHNA and CDR2 is YSLEER. V lost 4 bases and J lost 3, with 19 bases in between. CDR3: CASSPGVGTTSGNTIYF. The CDR3 nucleotides read TGCGCCAGCAGCCCTGGCGTCGGTACGACGAGTGGAAACACCATATATTTT.

This clone was picked up a small number of times. This chain joins TRBV9 and TRBJ2-7; possible D gene TRBD2, 5 bases. V was clipped by 0 bases and J by 6 bases, with 13 bases between them. This CDR3 has 14 residues. CDR1 SGDLS and CDR2 YYNGEE come from the germline V gene. The CDR3 DNA follows: TGTGCCAGCAGCGTAGCCGAGAGGGTAAGCGAGCAGTACTTC. Its protein product is CASSVAERVSEQYF.

Regarding this clone: Other nucleotide sequences from this sample produce the same CDR3. The V call is TRBV7-9, the J call TRBJ1-1, with TRBD1 matching over 7 bases. Germline assignment: CDR1 SEHNR and CDR2 FQNEAQ (reference sequence). The V gene end was trimmed by 5 bases and the J gene end by 7 bases; junction bases not matched to a gene: 4. CDR3 length equals 12 residues. CDR3 nucleotide sequence: TGTGCCAGCAGCCTACGGACAGGTGAAGCTTTCTTT. Its protein is CASSLRTGEAFF.

This clone was counted a single time. At the DNA level, this CDR3 is encoded by other sequences in the same sample as well. V and J are TRBV28 and TRBJ1-2, with D possibly TRBD1 on 6 matching bases. The CDR3 runs to 14 residues. Per the germline V gene, CDR1 is MDHEN and CDR2 is SYDVKM. Trimming pared 2 bases from V and 2 bases from J, leaving 9 bases between. The CDR3 loop reads CASSLGQNNYGYTF. CDR3 nucleotide sequence: TGTGCCAGCAGTTTAGGACAGAACAACTATGGCTACACCTTC.

The chain couples TRBV5-1 to TRBJ2-2, with 9 positions matching TRBD2. Germline CDR1 SGHRS, CDR2 YFSETQ. This CDR3 comprises 17 residues. The V gene end was trimmed by 3 bases and the J gene end by 1 base; junction bases not matched to a gene: 7. The CDR3, as DNA: TGCGCCAGCAGCTCCCTACTAGCGGGTTTGAACACCGGGGAGCTGTTTTTT. It translates to CASSSLLAGLNTGELFF.

J is TRBJ1-2 and V is TRBV5-4, with D unclear. Germline values: CDR1 SGHNT, CDR2 YYREEE (reference sequence). Trimming stripped 2 bases from V and 3 bases from J, with 8 bases between. CDR3 length: 13 residues. The DNA for the CDR3 is TGTGCCAGCAGCTTTGAGGGCGACTATGGCTACACCTTC. Residues: CASSFEGDYGYTF.

The gene calls are TRBV7-2 and TRBJ1-1, with D possibly TRBD1 on 5 matching bases. Germline V CDR1 and CDR2: SGHTA, FQGNSA. The CDR3 runs 15 residues. V lost 1 base to trimming and J lost 0 bases, with 9 bases between them. CDR3 amino acids: CASSLGTRMNTEAFF. CDR3 DNA sequence: TGTGCCAGCAGCTTAGGGACACGTATGAACACTGAAGCTTTCTTT.